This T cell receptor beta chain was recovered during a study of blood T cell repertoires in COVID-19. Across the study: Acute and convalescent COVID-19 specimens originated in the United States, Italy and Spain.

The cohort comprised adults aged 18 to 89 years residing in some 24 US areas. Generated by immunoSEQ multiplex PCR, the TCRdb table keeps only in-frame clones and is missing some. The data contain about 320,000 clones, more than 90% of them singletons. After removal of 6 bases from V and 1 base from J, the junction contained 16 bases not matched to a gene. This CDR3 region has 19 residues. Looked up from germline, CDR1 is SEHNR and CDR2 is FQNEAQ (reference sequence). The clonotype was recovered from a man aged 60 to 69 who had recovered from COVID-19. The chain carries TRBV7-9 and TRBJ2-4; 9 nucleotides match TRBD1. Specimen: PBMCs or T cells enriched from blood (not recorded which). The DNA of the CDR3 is TGTGCCAGCAGATACGTCGGGACAGGGACGGCAAGCGCCAAAAACATTCAGTACTTC. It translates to CASRYVGTGTASAKNIQYF. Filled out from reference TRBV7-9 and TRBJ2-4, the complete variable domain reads DTGVSQNPRHKITKRGQNVTFRCDPISEHNRLYWYRQTLGQGPEFLTYFQNEAQLEKSRLLSDRFSAERPKGSFSTLEIQRTEQGDSAMYLCASRYVGTGTASAKNIQYFGAGTRLSVL.